This TCR beta chain appears in the sequencing data of a study of T cell responses to AZD1222 COVID-19 vaccine (dated by TCRdb to the early 2020s). For the wider study: A total of about 230 trial participants underwent TCR sequencing, of whom around 200 received two doses of AZD1222 and 26 received two doses of the MenACWY control vaccine. Enrollment into the trials was organized by age into subgroups of 18-55, 56-69 and 70-plus years, and those subgroups contained approximately 160, 26 and 62 TCR-sequenced participants, respectively.

From cysteine to phenylalanine, the CDR3 is 13 amino acids long. Solely the CDR3 DNA is kept, with 39 bases framed from the first base. V and J lose 2 bases and 6 bases, and a span of 13 bases separates them. According to the germline V gene (reference sequence), CDR1 reads GTSNPN and CDR2 reads SVGIG. Overall results and qualifications from the work: Participants were mostly white British, with more females than males. The authors suggested clonal diversity may have been underestimated. Conclusions about previously exposed vaccinees are limited, since just 6 or 7 AZD1222 recipients were seropositive for SARS-CoV-2 at baseline. Spike-specific TCR breadth and depth rose significantly after two AZD1222 doses compared with day 0 and with MenACWY recipients. The 56-69-year group was small, and its depth increase did not reach significance, likely because of low power. CD4 TCRs associated with the vaccine covered the entire spike protein, and the dominant responses were in regions 160-218 and 743-854. Nearly half of unique spike-specific TCRs reportedly recognized epitopes outside regions mutated in the B.1.351 and B.1.1.7 variants. Because no samples from the day 14 peak response were available, repertoires could be characterized only after the peak T cell response.

The CDR3 regions of human TCRbeta chains were analyzed by immunosequencing. Regarding the original processing steps: Repertoire TCRs were matched against a reference library of SARS-CoV-2-specific TCRs generated with the MIRA antigen-specificity platform. Breadth was defined as the fraction of unique TCRs that were SARS-CoV-2-associated. Depth was defined as the fraction of total T cells that were SARS-CoV-2-associated. Using the MIRA data, each spike-specific TCR was assigned both to the spike region to which the TCR was reactive and to a CD4 or CD8 class. Log10-transformed breadth and depth values were compared by one-way ANOVA with Sidak's multiple comparisons tests. Not all clones reach the TCRdb copy of this immuneACCESS table, which keeps in-frame sequences only. Checked studies attribute under half of the gap to unresolved V genes and leave the rest unexplained. V and J calls and clone size follow that table, whereas D and trimming were derived from the DNA. This sample holds around 95,000 clones; around 87% were observed only once. The top ten constitute 4.2% of the sample.

In regard to this clone: Its target antigen remains unknown. It has no much larger one-base neighbor in the sample; base qualities were not kept.

According to the study, the label for this sample's time point signals: baseline before first vaccination. The treatment or condition label for this specimen denotes: meningococcal conjugate vaccine given as trial control. The vaccinee samples were drawn from two UK trials, COV001 and COV002, one of which was a single-blind randomized controlled phase 2/3 trial testing AZD1222 (ChAdOx1 nCoV-19) in healthy adults. For TCRbeta chain sequencing, PBMC samples from trial participants were taken at day 0 and at day 28 after the second dose. The sample consisted of peripheral blood, taken on day 0 of MenACWY control vaccination. This clonotype was obtained from an adult in good health. The sequence is built from TRBV30 and TRBJ1-2, with no reliable assignment of the D segment. CDR3 protein: CAWSSGRDHGYTF. The base sequence is TGTGCCTGGAGTAGTGGTCGGGATCATGGCTACACCTTC.